The rows below give T cell receptor beta chains drawn from one sample of a study of T cell clonotyping in hematopoietic cell transplantation. Some clones are missing from TCRdb's copy, which holds only in-frame ones; the method was immunoSEQ multiplex PCR. Of about 7,200 clones detected, 70% to 90% appear once; the ten largest clones hold 7.5% to 9.5%. Here the sequenced sample was PBMCs, taken 100 days after allogeneic stem cell transplant. Every receptor here comes from a male patient in his late teens or twenties who had an allogeneic stem cell transplant from a related donor, so the T cells may come from the graft donor. Some clones in this sample may be carry-over from other donors' samples. Each CDR3 is given with its conserved first and last residue. Each record gives: CDR3 protein, CDR3 DNA, D gene, clone size, J gene, CDR3 length, V gene. The D gene is left open where the match is weak. Not every row has a clone size; where given, it reads once, few, many or a size class.

cdr3_aa: CASSLGRTSDRTDTQYF
cdr3_nt: TGCGCCAGCAGCTTGGGACGAACTAGCGATCGCACAGATACGCAGTATTTT
d_call: TRBD2
clone_size: .
j_call: TRBJ2-3
cdr3_length: 17
v_call: TRBV5-1

cdr3_aa: CASSDPAETGELFF
cdr3_nt: TGTGCCAGCAGTGACCCGGCAGAAACCGGGGAGCTGTTTTTT
d_call: .
clone_size: .
j_call: TRBJ2-2
cdr3_length: 14
v_call: TRBV2

cdr3_aa: CASSTYLEETQYF
cdr3_nt: TGTGCCAGCAGCACCTACCTCGAAGAGACCCAGTACTTC
d_call: .
clone_size: .
j_call: TRBJ2-5
cdr3_length: 13
v_call: TRBV7-2

cdr3_aa: CATSRVPAGTIYF
cdr3_nt: TGTGCCACCAGCAGAGTTCCCGCCGGCACCATATATTTT
d_call: .
clone_size: .
j_call: TRBJ1-3
cdr3_length: 13
v_call: TRBV15

cdr3_aa: CASSAGTGGLSNQPQHF
cdr3_nt: TGTGCCAGCAGTGCCGGGACAGGGGGCTTGAGCAATCAGCCCCAGCATTTT
d_call: TRBD1
clone_size: .
j_call: TRBJ1-5
cdr3_length: 17
v_call: TRBV6-1

cdr3_aa: CASSVPVNTEAFF
cdr3_nt: TGTGCCAGCAGCGTGCCGGTGAACACTGAAGCTTTCTTT
d_call: .
clone_size: .
j_call: TRBJ1-1
cdr3_length: 13
v_call: TRBV9

cdr3_aa: CSVELGQGYGYTF
cdr3_nt: TGCAGCGTTGAATTAGGACAGGGCTATGGCTACACCTTC
d_call: TRBD1
clone_size: .
j_call: TRBJ1-2
cdr3_length: 13
v_call: TRBV29-1

cdr3_aa: CASSDGQTGDGKSYGYTF
cdr3_nt: TGTGCCAGCAGTGACGGGCAGACAGGGGATGGAAAAAGCTATGGCTACACCTTC
d_call: TRBD1
clone_size: .
j_call: TRBJ1-2
cdr3_length: 18
v_call: TRBV6-4

cdr3_aa: CASSIIAGASNEQFF
cdr3_nt: TGTGCCAGCAGCATAATAGCGGGAGCCTCCAATGAGCAGTTCTTC
d_call: TRBD2
clone_size: .
j_call: TRBJ2-1
cdr3_length: 15
v_call: TRBV9

cdr3_aa: CASSSYQNTGELFF
cdr3_nt: TGTGCCAGCAGCTCGTATCAAAACACCGGGGAGCTGTTTTTT
d_call: .
clone_size: .
j_call: TRBJ2-2
cdr3_length: 14
v_call: TRBV27

cdr3_aa: CAKRDRESTDTQYF
cdr3_nt: TGTGCCAAACGGGACAGAGAGAGCACAGATACGCAGTATTTT
d_call: .
clone_size: .
j_call: TRBJ2-3
cdr3_length: 14
v_call: TRBV21-1

cdr3_aa: CAWEESGANVLTF
cdr3_nt: TGTGCCTGGGAGGAGTCTGGGGCCAACGTCCTGACTTTC
d_call: .
clone_size: few
j_call: TRBJ2-6
cdr3_length: 13
v_call: TRBV30

cdr3_aa: CASSEGFNYGYTF
cdr3_nt: TGTGCCAGCAGTGAAGGGTTCAACTATGGCTACACCTTC
d_call: .
clone_size: .
j_call: TRBJ1-2
cdr3_length: 13
v_call: TRBV25-1

cdr3_aa: CASSYVAGRETQYF
cdr3_nt: TGTGCCAGCAGTTATGTAGCGGGAAGAGAGACCCAGTACTTC
d_call: TRBD2
clone_size: once
j_call: TRBJ2-5
cdr3_length: 14
v_call: TRBV6-5

cdr3_aa: CASSQTTYGYTF
cdr3_nt: TGTGCCAGCAGCCAGACGACCTACGGCTACACCTTC
d_call: .
clone_size: .
j_call: TRBJ1-2
cdr3_length: 12
v_call: TRBV7-2

cdr3_aa: CASSQVREWPTDTQYF
cdr3_nt: TGTGCCAGCAGCCAAGTGCGGGAGTGGCCCACAGATACGCAGTATTTT
d_call: TRBD2
clone_size: .
j_call: TRBJ2-3
cdr3_length: 16
v_call: TRBV14

cdr3_aa: CASSIQQGVEAFF
cdr3_nt: TGTGCCAGTAGTATCCAACAGGGGGTTGAAGCTTTCTTT
d_call: TRBD1
clone_size: .
j_call: TRBJ1-1
cdr3_length: 13
v_call: TRBV19

cdr3_aa: CSVEGGRDSNEKLFF
cdr3_nt: TGCAGCGTTGAAGGTGGGCGGGACTCGAATGAAAAACTGTTTTTT
d_call: .
clone_size: .
j_call: TRBJ1-4
cdr3_length: 15
v_call: TRBV29-1